These 19 T cell receptor beta chains came from one sample sequenced in a study of metastatic and nonmetastatic thyroid tumors. TCRdb redid the clone calls on the PCR reads using MiXCR. There are 30,000 to 35,000 clones in the sample; approximately 15% occur only once, and roughly a fifth lies in the top ten. Thyroid surgery was performed in patients who had received no treatment beforehand. The sample taken for sequencing was blood. Source of these receptors: a male donor with papillary thyroid cancer or a benign thyroid nodule (not recorded which). Some clones in this sample may be carry-over from other donors' samples.

This clone has ten or more counts. This sequence joins TRBV5-8 and TRBJ2-6; tentatively, D is TRBD1 (5 bases). Per the germline V gene, CDR1 is SGHTS and CDR2 is YDEGEE. Trimming pared 7 bases from V and 0 bases from J, leaving 14 bases between. This CDR3 is 16 amino acids long. This CDR3 reads CASGAAFHSGANVLTF. CDR3 bases: TGTGCCAGCGGGGCAGCGTTTCACTCTGGGGCCAACGTCCTGACTTTC.

This clone has a count of ten or more. The chain carries TRBV7-8 and TRBJ1-5, with 8 positions matching TRBD1. Germline loops: CDR1 SGHVS, CDR2 FQNEAQ. The ends lost 5 bases at V and 7 bases at J; junction bases unmatched: 10. There are 15 residues in the CDR3. The CDR3 DNA reads TGTGCCAGCAGCCCCCGGGACAGGAAGGACCAGCCCCAGCATTTT. Translating it yields CASSPRDRKDQPQHF.

This clone occurred many times. The genes are TRBV30 and TRBJ2-3; TRBD2 is a possible D gene (6 bases). CDR3 length equals 15 residues. Trimming took off 1 base at V and 0 bases at J, with 11 bases between the two ends. The germline V gene has CDR1 GTSNPN and CDR2 SVGIG (reference sequence). The CDR3 is CAWSELAASTDTQYF. The CDR3 bases are TGTGCCTGGAGTGAATTAGCGGCTAGCACAGATACGCAGTATTTT.

Many counts were recorded for this clone. The J gene is TRBJ2-6, the V gene TRBV5-1; no reliable D call. Trimming stripped 0 bases from V and 0 bases from J, with 4 bases between. The CDR3 spans 15 residues. CDR1 is SGHRS and CDR2 is YFSETQ in the germline V gene. This CDR3 is CASSLENSGANVLTF. The DNA for the CDR3 is TGCGCCAGCAGCTTGGAGAACTCTGGGGCCAACGTCCTGACTTTC.

The rearrangement joins TRBV5-1 to TRBJ2-5; 7 positions match TRBD2. The length of the CDR3 is 14 residues. Trimming removed 6 bases from V and 7 bases from J; junction bases left unmatched: 12. Per the germline V gene, CDR1 is SGHRS and CDR2 is YFSETQ. The CDR3 loop is CASIPEGLSGTQYF. As DNA, the CDR3 is TGCGCCAGCATCCCGGAGGGACTATCTGGGACCCAGTACTTC.

This clone was seen many times. This chain uses TRBV7-8 with TRBJ1-3; 7 bases agree with TRBD1. The CDR3 has 18 amino acids. Trimming removed 1 base from V and 4 bases from J; junction bases left unmatched: 13. Looked up from germline, CDR1 is SGHVS and CDR2 is FQNEAQ. The CDR3: CASSLGARGSSRGNTIYF. The DNA for the CDR3 is TGTGCCAGCAGCTTAGGGGCCAGGGGGAGTAGTAGGGGAAACACCATATATTTT.

This clone was seen at least ten times. The rearrangement links TRBV20-1 to TRBJ2-3; 15 bases map to TRBD2. Germline V gene sequence: CDR1 DFQATT, CDR2 SNEGSKA (reference sequence). This CDR3 is built from 15 residues. V trimming: 0 bases; J trimming: 10 bases; junction bases outside the gene matches: 5. This chain's CDR3 is CSARDGTSGRFSQYF. The CDR3 DNA sequence: TGCAGTGCTAGAGATGGGACTAGCGGGAGGTTTTCGCAGTATTTT.

The CDR3 spells CASSYVLAGDYEQYF. The CDR3 DNA sequence: TGTGCCAGCAGTTACGTACTTGCGGGGGACTACGAGCAGTACTTC. The chain has TRBV6-2 or TRBV6-3 and TRBJ2-7; 7 bases are a match to TRBD2. CDR1 and CDR2 from the germline V gene are MNHEY and SVGEGT. V gave up 2 bases and J gave up 3 bases; unmatched junction bases: 7. CDR3 length: 15 amino acids.

The V gene is TRBV14, the J gene TRBJ1-6; 7 positions match TRBD1. Looked up from germline, CDR1 is SGHDN and CDR2 is FVKESK. J gave up 0 bases and V 2 bases, and 4 bases lay outside the gene matches. The CDR3 is 17 amino acids. The CDR3 coding sequence is TGTGCCAGCAGCCAACTGACAGGGAGCTCCTATAATTCACCCCTCCACTTT. It codes for CASSQLTGSSYNSPLHF.

This clone was observed many times. The chain combines TRBV20-1 with TRBJ2-7, with 8 bases aligning to TRBD2. Trimming at V came to 6 bases and at J to 3 bases, leaving 4 bases not matched to a gene. Germline CDR1 is DFQATT and CDR2 is SNEGSKA (reference sequence). The CDR3 is made up of 12 amino acids. The CDR3 DNA follows: TGCAGTGCCAGCGGGAGTAGCTACGAGCAGTACTTC. Protein sequence: CSASGSSYEQYF.

About this clone: Other DNA sequences in this specimen translate into the identical CDR3. The chain joins TRBV7-8 to TRBJ2-7, with no clear D. The CDR3 loop spans 11 amino acids. Germline CDR1 SGHVS, CDR2 FQNEAQ. V shed 5 bases and J shed 2 bases, with 4 bases lying between them. CDR3 sequence: CASSDTYEQYF. CDR3 sequence (DNA): TGTGCCAGCAGCGACACCTACGAGCAGTACTTC.

The chain couples TRBV6-2 or TRBV6-3 to TRBJ2-1; TRBD2 agrees at 14 bases. Germline V gives CDR1 MNHEY, CDR2 SVGEGT. With V trimmed by 0 bases and J by 4 bases, 8 bases remained unmatched. CDR3 length: 19 residues. The CDR3 sequence: CASSYSMPTSGRGYNEQFF. For the CDR3, the DNA is TGTGCCAGCAGTTACTCGATGCCGACTAGCGGGAGGGGGTACAATGAGCAGTTCTTC.

This clone was detected ten times or more. The junction shows a germline mismatch at one end, possibly a read error. The chain uses TRBV12-3 or TRBV12-4 and TRBJ2-5; TRBD1 matches at 7 bases. The CDR3 is made up of 16 amino acids. The CDR3 nucleotides are TGTACCAGCAGTTCCGGGACAGACCTTTTACAAGAGACCCGGTACTTC. It codes for CTSSSGTDLLQETRYF.

This clone showed up many times. In DNA, the CDR3 is TGTGCTAGTGGTTTGGGTAAGACAGGGAACACTGAAGCTTTCTTT. This encodes CASGLGKTGNTEAFF. The chain has TRBV12-5 and TRBJ1-1; tentatively, D is TRBD1 (6 bases). CDR3 length equals 15 residues. V was trimmed by 1 base and J by 1 base, leaving 10 bases between them. Germline CDR1 is LGHNT and CDR2 is FRNRAP. Full variable domain (remainder filled in from reference TRBV12-5 and TRBJ1-1): DARVTQTPRHKVTEMGQEVTMRCQPILGHNTVFWYRQTMMQGLELLAYFRNRAPLDDSGMPKDRFSAEMPDATLATLKIQPSEPRDSAVYFCASGLGKTGNTEAFFGQGTRLTVV.

This clone was counted at least ten times. The rearrangement uses TRBV11-1 and TRBJ2-5; D is perhaps TRBD1 (6 bases). Germline assignment: CDR1 SGHAT and CDR2 FQDESV (reference sequence). The length of the CDR3 is 17 residues. V lost 4 bases and J lost 1, with 19 bases in between. The CDR3 region has the DNA TGTGCCAGCAGCTACTCCTCGGTTCAAGGGGGCCAAGAGACCCAGTACTTC. Amino acid sequence: CASSYSSVQGGQETQYF.

This clone was seen a handful of times. J is TRBJ2-7 and V is TRBV28; D could derive from TRBD1 or TRBD2 (5 bases each). Trimming shortened V by 5 bases and J by 9 bases, and 17 bases separated the two germline ends. The CDR3 is 13 residues long. Germline loops: CDR1 MDHEN, CDR2 SYDVKM. As DNA, the CDR3 is TGTGCCAGCAGTCGCGGAGTTGGGGACGGGCAGTACTTC. This gives the protein CASSRGVGDGQYF.

The sample holds many counts of this clone. V and J are TRBV4-1 and TRBJ2-7; perhaps TRBD1 as D (6 bases). V shed 3 bases and J shed 3 bases, with 15 bases lying between them. Germline V gives CDR1 MGHRA, CDR2 YSYEKL. This CDR3 is 15 amino acids long. The CDR3 sequence: CASSHGTGRGYEQYF. CDR3 nucleotides: TGCGCCAGCAGCCATGGAACAGGGAGAGGCTACGAGCAGTACTTC.

This clone was detected a few times. A single base separates this from a much larger clone, so it may be a read error. The chain employs TRBV14 and TRBJ2-3, with D uncertain. The V end was cut by 4 bases, the J end by 2 bases, with 10 bases between. CDR3 size: 14 residues. Per the germline V gene, CDR1 is SGHDN and CDR2 is FVKESK. This CDR3 reads CASSPLLSTDTQYF. CDR3 sequence (DNA): TGTGCCAGCAGCCCCCTGTTATCCACAGATACGCAGTATTTT. Based on the CDR3 plus reference TRBV14 and TRBJ2-3, the full variable domain is EAGVTQFPSHSVIEKGQTVTLRCDPISGHDNLYWYRRVMGKEIKFLLHFVKESKQDESGMPNNRFLAERTGGTYSTLKVQPAELEDSGVYFCASSPLLSTDTQYFGPGTRLTVL.

Ten or more counts support this clone. The chain couples TRBV6-1 to TRBJ1-1; no clear D. With 5 bases removed from V and 6 bases from J, the gap between germline ends came to 16 bases. In germline, CDR1 is MNHNS, CDR2 SASEGT. CDR3 length equals 14 residues. The CDR3 loop reads CASSQNHPGAEAFF. The CDR3 nucleotides are TGTGCCAGCAGTCAAAATCACCCTGGGGCTGAAGCTTTCTTT.